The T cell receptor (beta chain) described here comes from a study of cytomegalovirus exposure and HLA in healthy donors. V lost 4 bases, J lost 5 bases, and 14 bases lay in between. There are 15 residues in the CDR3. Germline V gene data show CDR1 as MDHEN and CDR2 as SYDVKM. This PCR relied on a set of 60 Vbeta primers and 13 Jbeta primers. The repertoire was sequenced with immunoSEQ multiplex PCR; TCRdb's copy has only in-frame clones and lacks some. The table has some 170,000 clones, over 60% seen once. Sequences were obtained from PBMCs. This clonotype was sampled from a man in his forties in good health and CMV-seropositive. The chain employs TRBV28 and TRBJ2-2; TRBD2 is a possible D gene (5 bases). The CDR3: CASSSRVGVTGELFF. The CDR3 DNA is TGTGCCAGCAGTTCTCGCGTGGGAGTGACCGGGGAGCTGTTTTTT.